Here is one TCR beta chain with its context. Produced via immunoSEQ multiplex PCR; TCRdb's table is partial and in-frame only. This sample has 310,000 or so clones, with nearly 90% found just once. The cohort comprised adults aged 18 to 89 years residing in approximately 25 US areas. This sample was included in a study of blood T cell repertoires in COVID-19. About the study: PBMCs, B-cell-depleted T cells, or T cells provided the cDNA or gDNA that made up the material.

The CDR3 covers 13 residues. V was shortened by 2 bases and J by 6 bases, with 11 bases between the two germline ends. The source is a young woman with acute COVID-19. The V call is TRBV12-3 or TRBV12-4, the J call TRBJ2-7; unclear D gene. Specimen: PBMCs or T cells enriched from blood (not recorded which). This CDR3 reads CASSLRLGLEQYF. The DNA for the CDR3 is TGTGCCAGCAGTTTACGGCTAGGTCTCGAGCAGTACTTC.